A single sample gave rise to the 20 T cell receptor beta chains below, sequenced in a study of tumor and adjacent non-tumor tissue in lung cancer (dated by TCRdb to the late 2010s). RNA was isolated from bulk, unsorted tissue, and RNA quality was assessed with a NanoDrop ND-1000 and an Agilent 2100. For the normal lung samples, distant non-tumor tissue was collected more than 3 cm away from the tumor edge. To prepare the library, multiplex PCR was applied. The instrument was an Illumina HiSeq 2500. TCRbeta libraries were built by three rounds of nested PCR using primers (Table S4), following protocols modified from ARM-PCR. TCRdb trimmed the raw reads at Q25, called clones with MiXCR and kept productive beta chains. Here each entry gathers all rows of one CDR3 protein and keeps the most common genes and DNA. The sample table contains some 51,000 distinct CDR3 sequences; only one count was recorded for around 64% of them. The top ten hold approximately 28% of the sample.

The sequenced sample was distant non-tumor lung tissue. These receptors were obtained from a woman between 70 and 85 years old with non-small cell lung cancer.

The chain employs TRBV7-8 and TRBJ2-1; no firm D call. There are 11 residues in the CDR3. Looked up from germline, CDR1 is SGHVS and CDR2 is FQNEAQ. Trimming left V 8 bases short and J 8 bases short, with 10 bases between. CDR3 nucleotides: TGTGCCAGCGCCTTCGATTATGAGCAGTTCTTC. This sequence encodes CASAFDYEQFF.

This clonotype was recorded only once. Here the CDR3 omits its conserved ending phenylalanine or tryptophan, so a read error is the likely source. This rearrangement joins TRBV6-1 to TRBJ2-1; possible D gene TRBD2, 6 bases. Germline V gene lookup returns CDR1 MNHNS and CDR2 SASEGT. This CDR3 is 14 amino acids long. The CDR3 coding sequence is TGTACCAGCCCTCCCCCCAGGGAGGTAAGTGAGCAGTTCTTA. Its translation is CTSPPPREVSEQFL.

The chain carries TRBV7-9 and TRBJ2-3; D ambiguous. In germline, CDR1 is SEHNR, CDR2 FQNEAQ (reference sequence). This CDR3 has 15 residues. Trimming left V 11 bases short and J 1 base short, with 19 bases between. CDR3 sequence (DNA): TGTGCCCTAGACGGCAGAAGGTTCGGCACAGATACGCAGTATTTT. This encodes CALDGRRFGTDTQYF.

This clonotype occurred a few times. With a much larger clone just one base away, this may be a read error. The chain recombines TRBV5-4 with TRBJ2-5; the D gene is possibly TRBD1 (6 bases). The CDR3 runs 14 residues. Germline CDR1 is SGHNT and CDR2 is YYREEE (reference sequence). The CDR3 region is CTSSLTGYGETQYF. CDR3 in DNA: TGTACCAGCAGCTTAACAGGGTACGGAGAGACCCAGTACTTC.

The chain links TRBV28 to TRBJ2-7, with TRBD2 as a possible D gene (5 bases). The ends were cut back, 9 bases at V and 7 bases at J, with 25 bases in the middle. The CDR3 runs 15 residues. CDR1 MDHEN and CDR2 SYDVKM come from the germline V gene. The CDR3 reads CASSSVGIAMGEQYF. CDR3 DNA sequence: TGTGCCAGTAGCAGCGTGGGGATAGCGATGGGGGAGCAGTACTTC.

On this clonotype: A read error may produce the germline difference seen at one junction end. This sequence joins TRBV10-3 and TRBJ2-1; maybe TRBD2 (5 bases). The CDR3 is 15 amino acids. The germline V gene has CDR1 ENHRY and CDR2 SYGVKD. The CDR3 region has the DNA TGTGCCATCAAGGTAGCGAGAGGATGTTACAATGAGCGGTTCTTC. Translated, it gives CAIKVARGCYNERFF.

With regard to this clonotype: A read error may account for a junction end that differs from germline. V gene TRBV29-1 combines with J gene TRBJ2-1, with TRBD2 matching over 14 bases. The CDR3 is 15 residues long. CDR1 and CDR2 (germline): SQVTM, ANQGSEA. The CDR3 sequence is CSVGLAGEIYNGQFF. The CDR3 nucleotides read TGCAGTGTGGGACTAGCGGGAGAGATCTACAATGGGCAGTTCTTC.

This clonotype was counted ten times or more. This CDR3 reads CASSYGLRETQYF. In DNA, the CDR3 is TGTGCCAGCAGTTACGGGCTACGGGAGACCCAGTACTTC. V and J are TRBV6-5 and TRBJ2-5; D is uncertain. Germline V CDR1 and CDR2: MNHEY, SVGAGI. With 2 bases removed from V and 5 bases from J, the gap between germline ends came to 9 bases. There are 13 residues in the CDR3.

The sample holds many counts of this clonotype. The chain is built from TRBV20-1 and TRBJ2-4; a weak D match, TRBD2 (5 bases). The CDR3 spans 15 residues. Germline-derived CDR1 and CDR2 are DFQATT and SNEGSKA (reference sequence). V was trimmed by 0 bases and J by 2 bases, leaving 11 bases between them. In DNA, the CDR3 is TGCAGTGCTAGAGATTGGGCGGGCACCAAAAACATTCAGTACTTC. The encoded protein is CSARDWAGTKNIQYF.

Concerning this clonotype: A much larger clone lies one base from this, so it may be a read error. The chain links TRBV28 to TRBJ1-1; 7 bases are a match to TRBD1. Looked up from germline, CDR1 is MDHEN and CDR2 is SYDVKM. This CDR3 spans 13 amino acids. Germline trimming cut 9 bases from V and 13 bases from J; bases unmatched to any gene: 17. In DNA, the CDR3 is TGTGCCAGTACCTCAGGGGGGGCGTTTTTGAGTTTCTTT. Amino acids: CASTSGGAFLSFF.

As to this clonotype: Just one base apart from a much larger clone, this may be a read error. The chain links TRBV5-1 to TRBJ2-7, with 9 bases identical to TRBD1. Germline V gives CDR1 SGHRS, CDR2 YFSETQ. The CDR3 has 15 amino acids. V gave up 4 bases and J gave up 9 bases; unmatched junction bases: 14. The CDR3 DNA reads TGCGCCAGCAGCCCGGCGACAGGGGGAATGGGCGGGCAGTACTTC. Translation: CASSPATGGMGGQYF.

Points on this clonotype: At one end the junction does not follow the germline gene, possibly because of a read error. This sequence joins TRBV6-5 and TRBJ1-6; 7 bases map to TRBD1. The CDR3 spans 14 residues. Looked up from germline, CDR1 is MNHEY and CDR2 is SVGAGI. This CDR3 reads CATRKTGHNSPFHF. CDR3 sequence (DNA): TGTGCCACCAGGAAGACAGGGCATAATTCACCCTTCCACTTT.

In DNA, the CDR3 is TGTGCCAGCAGTACACGGACTAACGAGATGTTAAGTGTC. Protein: CASSTRTNEMLSV. The V call is TRBV12-3 or TRBV12-4, the J call TRBJ2-7; tentatively, D is TRBD2 (6 bases). The CDR3 is made up of 13 amino acids.

On this clonotype itself: A much larger clone lies a single base off, so this may be a read error. The genes are TRBV12-5 and TRBJ2-3; D remains unclear. Germline values: CDR1 LGHNT, CDR2 FRNRAP. CDR3 length equals 12 residues. The DNA of the CDR3 is TGTGCTAATGGTTGGGACACAGATACGCAGTATTTT. Amino acids: CANGWDTDTQYF.

In regard to this clonotype: One end of the junction is discordant with germline, which a read error may explain. This chain joins TRBV12-3 or TRBV12-4 and TRBJ2-1; a possible D gene is TRBD2 (5 bases). This CDR3 has 19 amino acids. CDR3 in DNA: TGTGTCAGCAGTTTATTGTCGGGTGCTAGCAGGAACCCAGGAAATGAGCAGTTCTTC. It codes for CVSSLLSGASRNPGNEQFF.

As regards this clonotype: A much more abundant neighbour one base away suggests this may be a read error. The chain has TRBV14 and TRBJ2-5, with D possibly TRBD2 on 6 matching bases. Trimming cost V 3 bases and J 14 bases, with 19 bases left between them. CDR1 and CDR2 from the germline V gene are SGHDN and FVKESK. This CDR3 is built from 13 residues. The CDR3 coding sequence is TGTGCCAGCAGCCAGTATTTCGGGAGCCGGCACTACTTC. This encodes CASSQYFGSRHYF.

The J gene is TRBJ2-1, the V gene TRBV28, with 7 bases aligning to TRBD2. The CDR3 runs 13 residues. Trimming at V came to 7 bases and at J to 7 bases, leaving 7 bases not matched to a gene. CDR1 and CDR2 (germline): MDHEN, SYDVKM. CDR3 region: CASKLAGGNEQFF. DNA for the CDR3: TGTGCCAGCAAATTGGCCGGGGGGAATGAGCAGTTCTTC.

In its sample, this clonotype was seen once. This chain uses TRBV6-5 with TRBJ2-1; the match to TRBD1 covers 10 bases. In germline, CDR1 is MNHEY, CDR2 SVGAGI. The CDR3 covers 15 residues. V lost 10 bases and J lost 3; bases outside the gene matches: 9. The CDR3: CATRLGTGVYNEQFF. The CDR3, as DNA: TGTGCCACGAGGCTCGGGACAGGGGTCTACAATGAGCAGTTCTTC.

The chain combines TRBV5-4 with TRBJ2-5; D gene uncertain. CDR1 SGHNT and CDR2 YYREEE come from the germline V gene (reference sequence). V was shortened by 9 bases and J by 4 bases, with 16 bases between the two germline ends. The CDR3 length is 13 residues. The CDR3 DNA sequence: TGTGCCATCAGTCAGACGTACTCAGAGACCCAGTACTTC. This gives the protein CAISQTYSETQYF.

The genes are TRBV13 and TRBJ2-1; possibly TRBD1 or TRBD2 for D (5 bases each). Germline V lookup: CDR1 PRHDT, CDR2 FYEKMQ (reference sequence). The CDR3 spans 15 residues. V shed 6 bases and J shed 4 bases, with 16 bases lying between them. CDR3 amino acids: CASRWWGSSYNEQFF. In nucleotides, the CDR3 is TGTGCCAGCAGATGGTGGGGGAGCTCATACAATGAGCAGTTCTTC.